Given below is one TCR beta chain in context. TCRdb's copy holds only in-frame clones and misses some; the assay was immunoSEQ multiplex PCR. Of about 300,000 clones in the sample, around 90% are singletons; the top ten hold roughly 7%. This specimen comes from a study of blood T cell repertoires in COVID-19. On the study more broadly: The origin of the acute and convalescent COVID-19 samples was the United States, Italy and Spain. PBMCs, B-cell-depleted T cells, or T cells were the source of the cDNA or gDNA that made up the material.

This TCR was sampled from a woman aged 25 to 39 with COVID-19, enrolled during active disease. The sample taken for sequencing was peripheral blood.

CDR3 sequence: CASSHAYEQYF. The DNA of the CDR3 is TGTGCCAGCAGCCACGCCTACGAGCAGTACTTC. The chain combines TRBV3-1 (or the pseudogene TRBV3-2) with TRBJ2-7; D remains ambiguous. CDR3 length equals 11 residues. V was shortened by 3 bases and J by 2 bases, with 2 bases between the two germline ends. Germline assignment: CDR1 LGHDT and CDR2 YNNKEL (reference sequence).